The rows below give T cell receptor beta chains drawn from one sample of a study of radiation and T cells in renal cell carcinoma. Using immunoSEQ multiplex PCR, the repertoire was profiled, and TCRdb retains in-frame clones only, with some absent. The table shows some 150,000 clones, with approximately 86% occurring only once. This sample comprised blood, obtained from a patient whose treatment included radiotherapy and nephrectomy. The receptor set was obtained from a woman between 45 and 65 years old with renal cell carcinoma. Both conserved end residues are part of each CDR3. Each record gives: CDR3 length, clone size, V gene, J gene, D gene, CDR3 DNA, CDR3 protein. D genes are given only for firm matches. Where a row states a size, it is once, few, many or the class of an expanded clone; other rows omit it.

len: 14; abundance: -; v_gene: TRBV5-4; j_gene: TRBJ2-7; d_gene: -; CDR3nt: TGTGCCAGCAGCAAGGAGACCAGCTCCTACGAGCAGTACTTC; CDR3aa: CASSKETSSYEQYF
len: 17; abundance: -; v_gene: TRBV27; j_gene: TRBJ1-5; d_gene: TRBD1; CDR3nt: TGTGCCAGCAGTTTCCTACTGGACAGGGTTCTAGGCCAGCCCCAGCATTTT; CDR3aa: CASSFLLDRVLGQPQHF
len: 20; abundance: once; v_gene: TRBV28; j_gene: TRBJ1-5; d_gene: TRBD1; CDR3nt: TGTGCCAGCAGCAGCCTACCCTCGACAGGGGGTGACTATAGCAATCAGCCCCAGCATTTT; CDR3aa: CASSSLPSTGGDYSNQPQHF
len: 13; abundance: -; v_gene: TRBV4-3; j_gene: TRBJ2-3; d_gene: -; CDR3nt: TGCGCCAGCAGCCAAGAGGGTGCAGATACGCAGTATTTT; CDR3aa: CASSQEGADTQYF
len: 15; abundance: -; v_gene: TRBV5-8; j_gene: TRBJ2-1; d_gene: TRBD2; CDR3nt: TGTGCCAGCAGCTTGGGCGGGAGCTCCTACAATGAGCAGTTCTTC; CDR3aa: CASSLGGSSYNEQFF
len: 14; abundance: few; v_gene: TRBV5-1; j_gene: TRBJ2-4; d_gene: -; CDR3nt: TGCGCCAGCAGCCGCGCGCTTGACAAAAACATTCAGTACTTC; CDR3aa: CASSRALDKNIQYF
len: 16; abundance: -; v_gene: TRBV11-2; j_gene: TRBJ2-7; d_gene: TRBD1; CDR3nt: TGTGCCAGCAGCTTAGGATATAGGACAGGGGTTGGAGAGCAGTACTTC; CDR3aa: CASSLGYRTGVGEQYF
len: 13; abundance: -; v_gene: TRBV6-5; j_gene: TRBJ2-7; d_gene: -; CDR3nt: TGTGCCAGCGGCAGGGTCAGGGGCAACGAGCAGTACTTC; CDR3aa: CASGRVRGNEQYF
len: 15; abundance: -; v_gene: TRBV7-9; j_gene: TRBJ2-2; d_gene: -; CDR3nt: TGTGCCAGCAGCCCCGGACGGGCAAACACCGGGGAGCTGTTTTTT; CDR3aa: CASSPGRANTGELFF
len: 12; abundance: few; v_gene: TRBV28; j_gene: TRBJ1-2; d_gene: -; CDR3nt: TGTGCCAGCAACCGGGGTAACTATGGCTACACCTTC; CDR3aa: CASNRGNYGYTF
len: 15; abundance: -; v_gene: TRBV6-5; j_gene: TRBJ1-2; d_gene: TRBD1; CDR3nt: TGTGCCAGCAGTACCCGGGACAGGGGTGATTCTGGCTACACCTTC; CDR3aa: CASSTRDRGDSGYTF
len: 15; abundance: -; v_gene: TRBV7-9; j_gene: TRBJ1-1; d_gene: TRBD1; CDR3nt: TGTGCCAGCAGCTTAGCGGGAGGGGGCCGCACTGAAGCTTTCTTT; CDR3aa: CASSLAGGGRTEAFF
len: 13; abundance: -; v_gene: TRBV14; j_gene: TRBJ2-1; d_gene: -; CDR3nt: TGTGCCAGCAGCCTGCGTAGAGGTAATGAGCAGTTCTTC; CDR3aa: CASSLRRGNEQFF
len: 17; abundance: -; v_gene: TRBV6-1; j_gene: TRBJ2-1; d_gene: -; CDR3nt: TGTGCCAGCAGTGAAAGCCTCCCTAGACGAGGAGGGGATGAGCAGTTCTTC; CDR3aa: CASSESLPRRGGDEQFF
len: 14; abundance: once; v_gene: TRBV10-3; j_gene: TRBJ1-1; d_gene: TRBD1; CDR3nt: TGTGCCATCAAGCAGGGGGCCCCCATGTCTGAAGCTTTCTTT; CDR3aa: CAIKQGAPMSEAFF
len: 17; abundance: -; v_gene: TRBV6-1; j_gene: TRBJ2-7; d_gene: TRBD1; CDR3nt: TGTGCCAGCAGTGAATTTGCCGCGTTTACAGGGGGCTACGAGCAGTACTTC; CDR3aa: CASSEFAAFTGGYEQYF
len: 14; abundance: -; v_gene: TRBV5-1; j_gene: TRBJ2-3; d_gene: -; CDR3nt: TGCGCCAGCAGCTTGGTCGGGTCCACAGATACGCAGTATTTT; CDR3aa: CASSLVGSTDTQYF
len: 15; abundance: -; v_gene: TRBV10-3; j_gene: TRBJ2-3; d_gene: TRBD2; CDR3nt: TGTGCCATCAGTGCACTAGCGGGGATTACAGATACGCAGTATTTT; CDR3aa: CAISALAGITDTQYF
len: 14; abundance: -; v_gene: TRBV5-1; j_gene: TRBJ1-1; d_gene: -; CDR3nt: TGCGCCAGCAGCTGGCAGACACCAAACACTGAAGCTTTCTTT; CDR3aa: CASSWQTPNTEAFF
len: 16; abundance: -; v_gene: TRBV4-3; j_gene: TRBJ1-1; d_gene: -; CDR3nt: TGCGCCAGCAGCCCCCAAGGCCAGGGAGGGGGCACTGAAGCTTTCTTT; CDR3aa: CASSPQGQGGGTEAFF
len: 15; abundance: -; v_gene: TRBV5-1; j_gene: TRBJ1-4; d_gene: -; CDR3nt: TGCGCCAGCAGCTTGGAAAGCGGACGTAATGAAAAACTGTTTTTT; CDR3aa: CASSLESGRNEKLFF
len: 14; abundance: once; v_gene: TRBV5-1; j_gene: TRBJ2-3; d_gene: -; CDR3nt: TGCGCCAGCAGCTTTGCTGAGAACACAGATACGCAGTATTTT; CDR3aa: CASSFAENTDTQYF
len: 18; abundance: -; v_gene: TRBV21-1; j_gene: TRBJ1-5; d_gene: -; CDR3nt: TGTGCCAGCAGCCTCCGGAAGGGGGGACAGGCCTCCAATCAGCCCCAGCATTTT; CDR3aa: CASSLRKGGQASNQPQHF
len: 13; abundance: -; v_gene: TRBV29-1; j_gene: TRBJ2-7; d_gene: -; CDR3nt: TGCAGCGTTGTAATATTGGCCTCCTACGAGCAGTACTTC; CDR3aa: CSVVILASYEQYF
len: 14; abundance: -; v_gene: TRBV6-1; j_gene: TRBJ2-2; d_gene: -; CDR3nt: TGTGCCAGCAGTGAGCCCAGTGTTAACGGGGAGCTGTTTTTT; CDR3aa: CASSEPSVNGELFF